This TCR beta chain was observed in a study of blood T cell repertoires in COVID-19. On the study more broadly: The United States, Italy and Spain provided the acute and convalescent COVID-19 samples.

Methods used by the authors: Amplification of reference gene primers was used by the study to estimate nucleated cell counts. The method was immunoSEQ multiplex PCR; TCRdb's version includes in-frame clones alone and lacks a portion of them. V, J and clone size are those of that table, while D and trimming were read from the DNA. The table includes more than 65,000 clones, about four fifths detected once. This CDR3 region has 16 residues. The ends lost 4 bases at V and 5 bases at J; junction bases unmatched: 7. Germline V lookup: CDR1 SGHDT, CDR2 YYEEEE. The rearrangement uses TRBV5-6 and TRBJ1-6; TRBD1 matches at 9 bases. The sequence was collected from a woman at least 80 years old with active or convalescent COVID-19. The sequenced sample was peripheral blood. CDR3 DNA sequence: TGTGCCAGCAGCCCGGGACAGGGCGACAATAATTCACCCCTCCACTTT. It is translated as CASSPGQGDNNSPLHF.